The clone carrying this T cell receptor (beta chain) was recorded many times. As to time point: patch test 2, 6 weeks after DPC sensitization. The sample's treatment: therapeutic diphenylcyclopropenone sensitization with weekly scalp DPC. This sample stems from a study of human T cells and chemical hapten exposure. V gave up 2 bases and J gave up 3 bases, with 4 bases separating them. There are 12 residues in the CDR3. Each cDNA molecule in the library carried unique molecular identifiers. TCRdb re-derived calls from the RACE reads in MiXCR, one entry per CDR3 protein. The repertoire holds 89,000 or so distinct CDR3 sequences, with 6.5% to 8% as singletons.

The material was whole blood, obtained in connection with sensitization to the hapten diphenylcyclopropenone (DPC). The clonotype originates from a woman aged 25 to 39 with alopecia areata. Some clones in this sample may be carry-over from other donors' samples. The chain joins TRBV12-3 or TRBV12-4 to TRBJ1-2; D unclear. The CDR3 sequence is CASSLMDYGYTF. The CDR3, as DNA: TGTGCCAGCAGTTTAATGGACTATGGCTACACCTTC.